One T cell receptor beta chain is described in this entry. This specimen comes from a study of blood T cell repertoires in COVID-19. TCRdb's table, derived via immunoSEQ multiplex PCR, lists solely in-frame clones and lacks some. Found here are approximately 66,000 clones, about 87% of them singletons; the top ten hold around 6.3%. The clonotype was recovered from a man between 60 and 75 years old with acute or convalescent COVID-19. What was sequenced was peripheral blood.

CDR3 sequence (DNA): TGTGCCAGCAGCACGGGACTCCTGGCTGGCTACACCTTC. Protein sequence: CASSTGLLAGYTF. The rearrangement links TRBV12-3 or TRBV12-4 to TRBJ1-2; D perhaps matches TRBD1 (5 bases). Trimming took off 6 bases at V and 7 bases at J, with 15 bases between the two ends. The CDR3 covers 13 residues.